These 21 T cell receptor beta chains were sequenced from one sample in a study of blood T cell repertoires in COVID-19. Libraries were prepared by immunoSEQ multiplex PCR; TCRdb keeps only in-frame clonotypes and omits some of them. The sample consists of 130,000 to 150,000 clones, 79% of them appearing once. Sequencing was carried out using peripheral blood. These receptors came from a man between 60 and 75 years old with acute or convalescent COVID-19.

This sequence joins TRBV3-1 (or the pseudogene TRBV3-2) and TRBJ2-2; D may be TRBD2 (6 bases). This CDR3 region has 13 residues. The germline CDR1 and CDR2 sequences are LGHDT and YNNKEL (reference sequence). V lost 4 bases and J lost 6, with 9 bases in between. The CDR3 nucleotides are TGTGCCAGCAGCCTCGGGGGACCCGGGGAGCTGTTTTTT. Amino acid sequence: CASSLGGPGELFF.

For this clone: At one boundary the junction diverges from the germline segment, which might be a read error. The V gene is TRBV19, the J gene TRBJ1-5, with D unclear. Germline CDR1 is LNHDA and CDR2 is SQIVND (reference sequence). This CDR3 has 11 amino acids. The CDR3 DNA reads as TGTGCCAGTAGTATTGAGGGCCAGCCTCGTTTT. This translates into CASSIEGQPRF.

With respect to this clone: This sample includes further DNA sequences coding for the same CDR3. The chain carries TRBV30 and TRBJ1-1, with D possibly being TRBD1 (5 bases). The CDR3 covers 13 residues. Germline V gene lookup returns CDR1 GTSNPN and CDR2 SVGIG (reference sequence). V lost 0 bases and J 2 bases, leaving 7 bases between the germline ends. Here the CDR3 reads CAWSVQGNTEAFF. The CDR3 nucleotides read TGTGCCTGGAGTGTCCAGGGTAACACTGAAGCTTTCTTT. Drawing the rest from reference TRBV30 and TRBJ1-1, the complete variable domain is SQTIHQWPATLVQPVGSPLSLECTVEGTSNPNLYWYRQAAGRGLQLLFYSVGIGQISSEVPQNLSASRPQDRQFILSSKKLLLSDSGFYLCAWSVQGNTEAFFGQGTRLTVV.

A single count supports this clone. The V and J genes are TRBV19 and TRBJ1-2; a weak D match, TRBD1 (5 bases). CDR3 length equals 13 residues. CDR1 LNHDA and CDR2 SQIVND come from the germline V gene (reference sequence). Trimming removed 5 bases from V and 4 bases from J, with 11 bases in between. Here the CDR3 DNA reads TGTGCCAGTAGTCACGACAGCCCCTATGGCTACACCTTC. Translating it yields CASSHDSPYGYTF.

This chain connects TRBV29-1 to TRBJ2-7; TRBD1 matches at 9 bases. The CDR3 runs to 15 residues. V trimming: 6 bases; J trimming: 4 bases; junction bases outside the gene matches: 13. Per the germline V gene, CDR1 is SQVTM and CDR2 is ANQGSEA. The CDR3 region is CSVLYSGTGSYEQYF. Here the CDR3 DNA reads TGCAGCGTCCTTTACTCCGGGACAGGGAGTTACGAGCAGTACTTC.

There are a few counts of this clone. The CDR3 bases are TGTGCCAGCAGCAAGTCCGGAGGGATCAATCAGCCCCAGCATTTT. Protein sequence: CASSKSGGINQPQHF. The chain carries TRBV21-1 and TRBJ1-5. TRBV21-1 is a pseudogene. The CDR3 is 15 amino acids.

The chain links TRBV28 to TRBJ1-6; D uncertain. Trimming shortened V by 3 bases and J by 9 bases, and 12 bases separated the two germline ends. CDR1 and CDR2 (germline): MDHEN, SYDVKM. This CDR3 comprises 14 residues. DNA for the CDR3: TGTGCCAGCAGTTTGAGGCAGATAGGTTCACCCCTCCACTTT. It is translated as CASSLRQIGSPLHF.

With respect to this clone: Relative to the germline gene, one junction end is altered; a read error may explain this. The DNA of the CDR3 is TGTGCCAGCAGCTTGTCAGTGAAGACTGAAGCTTTCTTT. Translated: CASSLSVKTEAFF. This chain uses TRBV7-9 with TRBJ1-1; D gene ambiguous. Germline V gene data show CDR1 as SEHNR and CDR2 as FQNEAQ (reference sequence). The CDR3 length is 13 residues.

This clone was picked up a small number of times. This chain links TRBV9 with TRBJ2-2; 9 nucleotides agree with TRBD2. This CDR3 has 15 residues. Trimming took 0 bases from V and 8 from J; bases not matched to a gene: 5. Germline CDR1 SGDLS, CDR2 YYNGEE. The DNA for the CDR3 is TGTGCCAGCAGCGTAGTGGCGGGAGGGCCGGGGGAGCTGTTTTTT. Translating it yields CASSVVAGGPGELFF.

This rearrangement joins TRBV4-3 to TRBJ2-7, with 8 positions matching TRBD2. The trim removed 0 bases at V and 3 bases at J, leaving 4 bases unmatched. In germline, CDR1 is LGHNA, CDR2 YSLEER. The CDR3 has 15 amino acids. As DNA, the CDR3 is TGCGCCAGCAGCCAAGATATCCTAGCGGGCTACGAGCAGTACTTC. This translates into CASSQDILAGYEQYF.

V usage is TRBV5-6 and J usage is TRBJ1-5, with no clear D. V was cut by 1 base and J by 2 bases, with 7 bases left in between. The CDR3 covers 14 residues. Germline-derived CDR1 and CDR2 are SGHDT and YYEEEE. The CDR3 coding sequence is TGTGCCAGCAGCTTGCGCAGGCGCAATCAGCCCCAGCATTTT. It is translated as CASSLRRRNQPQHF.

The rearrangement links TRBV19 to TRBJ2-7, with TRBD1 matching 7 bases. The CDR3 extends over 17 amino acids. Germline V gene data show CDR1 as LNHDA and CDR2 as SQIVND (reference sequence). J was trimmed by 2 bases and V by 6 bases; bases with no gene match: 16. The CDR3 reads CASSMAWDRSLTYEQYF. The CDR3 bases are TGTGCCAGTAGCATGGCTTGGGACAGATCCCTAACCTACGAGCAGTACTTC.

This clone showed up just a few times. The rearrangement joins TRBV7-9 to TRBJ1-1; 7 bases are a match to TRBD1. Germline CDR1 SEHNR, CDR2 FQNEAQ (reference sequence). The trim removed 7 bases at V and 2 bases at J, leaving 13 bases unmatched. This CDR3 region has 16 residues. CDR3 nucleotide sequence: TGTGCCAGCACCCTGCAGGGGGACAGTCGCAACACTGAAGCTTTCTTT. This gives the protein CASTLQGDSRNTEAFF. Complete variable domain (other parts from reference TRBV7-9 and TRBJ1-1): DTGVSQNPRHKITKRGQNVTFRCDPISEHNRLYWYRQTLGQGPEFLTYFQNEAQLEKSRLLSDRFSAERPKGSFSTLEIQRTEQGDSAMYLCASTLQGDSRNTEAFFGQGTRLTVV.

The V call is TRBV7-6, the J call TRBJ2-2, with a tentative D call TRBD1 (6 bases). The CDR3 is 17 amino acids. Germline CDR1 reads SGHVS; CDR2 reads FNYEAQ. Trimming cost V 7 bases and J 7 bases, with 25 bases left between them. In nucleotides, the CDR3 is TGTGCCAGCACCGATAGGATGACCATGGGGGCCGACGGGGAGCTGTTTTTT. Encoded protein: CASTDRMTMGADGELFF. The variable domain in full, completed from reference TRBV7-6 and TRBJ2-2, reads GAGVSQSPRYKVTKRGQDVALRCDPISGHVSLYWYRQALGQGPEFLTYFNYEAQQDKSGLPNDRFSAERPEGSISTLTIQRTEQRDSAMYRCASTDRMTMGADGELFFGEGSRLTVL.

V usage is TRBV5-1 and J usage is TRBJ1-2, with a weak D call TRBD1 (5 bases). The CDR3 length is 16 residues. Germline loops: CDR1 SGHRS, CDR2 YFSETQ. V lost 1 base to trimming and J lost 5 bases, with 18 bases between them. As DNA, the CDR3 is TGCGCCAGCAGCTTGTCCACAGGAAATCGGCGATATGGCTACACCTTC. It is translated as CASSLSTGNRRYGYTF.

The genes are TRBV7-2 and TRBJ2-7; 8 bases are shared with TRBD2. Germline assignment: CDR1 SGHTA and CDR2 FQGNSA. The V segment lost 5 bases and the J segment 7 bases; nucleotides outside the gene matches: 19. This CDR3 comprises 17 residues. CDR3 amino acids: CASSAARAGGLGREQYF. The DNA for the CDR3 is TGTGCCAGCAGCGCCGCCAGGGCGGGGGGCCTAGGTCGGGAGCAGTACTTC.

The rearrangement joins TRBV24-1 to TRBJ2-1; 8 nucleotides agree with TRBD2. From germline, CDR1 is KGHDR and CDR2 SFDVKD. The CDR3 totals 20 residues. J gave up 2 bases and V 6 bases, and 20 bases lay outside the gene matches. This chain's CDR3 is CATSPLAAAAGDSPYNEQFF. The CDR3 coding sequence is TGTGCCACCAGTCCCCTAGCGGCGGCAGCGGGAGATTCCCCCTACAATGAGCAGTTCTTC.

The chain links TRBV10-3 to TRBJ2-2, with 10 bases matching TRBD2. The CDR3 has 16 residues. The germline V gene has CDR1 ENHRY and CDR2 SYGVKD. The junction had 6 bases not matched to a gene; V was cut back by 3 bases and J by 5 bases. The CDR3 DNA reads TGTGCCATCAGTGATCGGGTAGCGGGAGGTACCGGGGAGCTGTTTTTT. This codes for CAISDRVAGGTGELFF.

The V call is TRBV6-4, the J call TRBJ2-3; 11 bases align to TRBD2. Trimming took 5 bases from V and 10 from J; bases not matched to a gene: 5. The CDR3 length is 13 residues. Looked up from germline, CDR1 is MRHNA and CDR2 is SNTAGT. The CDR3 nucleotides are TGTGCCAGCAGTACTAGCGGGAGTGATCCGCAGTATTTT. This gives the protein CASSTSGSDPQYF.

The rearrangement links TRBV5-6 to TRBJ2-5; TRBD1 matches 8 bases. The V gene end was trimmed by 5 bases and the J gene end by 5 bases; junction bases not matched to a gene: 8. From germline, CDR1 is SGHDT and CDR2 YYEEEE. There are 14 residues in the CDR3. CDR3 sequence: CASSFGQGRETQYF. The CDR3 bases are TGTGCCAGCAGTTTCGGACAGGGTCGGGAGACCCAGTACTTC.

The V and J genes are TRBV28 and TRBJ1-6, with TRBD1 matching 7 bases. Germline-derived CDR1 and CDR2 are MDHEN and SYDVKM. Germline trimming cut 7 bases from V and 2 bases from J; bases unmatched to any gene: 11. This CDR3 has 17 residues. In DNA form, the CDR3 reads TGTGCCAGCAATCGGAGAGGGGGCATCGCCTATAATTCACCCCTCCACTTT. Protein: CASNRRGGIAYNSPLHF.